This T cell receptor beta chain was sequenced for a study of blood T cell repertoires in COVID-19. CDR3 length equals 14 residues. CDR1 and CDR2 (germline): SEHNR, FQNEAQ (reference sequence). V trimming: 5 bases; J trimming: 5 bases; junction bases outside the gene matches: 3. The cohort comprised adults aged 18 to 89 years residing in about 25 US areas. Authors' processing steps: Amplification of reference gene primers was used by the study to estimate nucleated cell counts. The table came from immunoSEQ multiplex PCR; TCRdb's copy has only in-frame clones and leaves some out. The D gene and trimming were derived from the DNA, and the V and J assignments and clone size from that table. The sample has about 220,000 clones; around 85% are singletons.

The source material was PBMCs or T cells enriched from blood (not recorded which). V gene TRBV7-9 combines with J gene TRBJ1-4, with TRBD1 identical over 9 bases. This TCR came from a woman aged 40-49 years with acute COVID-19. The CDR3 DNA is TGTGCCAGCAGCGCTGGACAGGGGAATGAAAAACTGTTTTTT. This encodes CASSAGQGNEKLFF.